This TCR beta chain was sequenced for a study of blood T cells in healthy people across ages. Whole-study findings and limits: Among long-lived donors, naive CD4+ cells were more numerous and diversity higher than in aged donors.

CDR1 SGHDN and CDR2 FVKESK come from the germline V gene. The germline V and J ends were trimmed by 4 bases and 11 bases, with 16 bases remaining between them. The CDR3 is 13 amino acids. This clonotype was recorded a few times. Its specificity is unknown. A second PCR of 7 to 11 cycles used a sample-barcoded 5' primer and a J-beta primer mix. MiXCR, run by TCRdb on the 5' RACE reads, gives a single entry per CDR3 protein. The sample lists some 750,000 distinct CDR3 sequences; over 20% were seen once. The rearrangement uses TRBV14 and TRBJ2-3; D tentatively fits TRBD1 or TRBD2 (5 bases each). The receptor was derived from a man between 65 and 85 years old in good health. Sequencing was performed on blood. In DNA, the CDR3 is TGTGCCAGCAGCCGAGGGGACGCCGGGAAGCAGTATTTT. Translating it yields CASSRGDAGKQYF.